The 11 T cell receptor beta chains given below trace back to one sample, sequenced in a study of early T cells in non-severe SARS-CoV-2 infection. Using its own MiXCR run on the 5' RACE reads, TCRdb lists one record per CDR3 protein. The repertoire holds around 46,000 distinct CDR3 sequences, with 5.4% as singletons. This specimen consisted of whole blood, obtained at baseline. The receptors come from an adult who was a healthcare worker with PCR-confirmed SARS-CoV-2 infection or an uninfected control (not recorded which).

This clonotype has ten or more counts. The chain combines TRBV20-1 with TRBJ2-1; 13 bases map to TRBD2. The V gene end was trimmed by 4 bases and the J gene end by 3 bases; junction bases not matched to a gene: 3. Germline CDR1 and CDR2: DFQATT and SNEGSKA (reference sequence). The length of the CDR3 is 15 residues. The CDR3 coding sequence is TGCAGTGCTACGCGACTAGCGGGGGGCTACAATGAGCAGTTCTTC. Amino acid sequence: CSATRLAGGYNEQFF.

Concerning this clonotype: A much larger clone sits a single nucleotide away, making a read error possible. In nucleotides, the CDR3 is TGTGCCAGCAGCTTAGGCGGAGGGGCCACAGATACGCAGTATTTT. It is translated as CASSLGGGATDTQYF. This sequence joins TRBV11-2 and TRBJ2-3; possible D gene TRBD2, 6 bases. Per germline, CDR1 SGHAT and CDR2 FQNNGV. V was pared by 1 base and J by 2 bases, with 10 bases between. This CDR3 is built from 15 residues. The entire variable domain, with the rest obtained from reference TRBV11-2 and TRBJ2-3, is as follows: EAGVAQSPRYKIIEKRQSVAFWCNPISGHATLYWYQQILGQGPKLLIQFQNNGVVDDSQLPKDRFSAERLKGVDSTLKIQPAKLEDSAVYLCASSLGGGATDTQYFGPGTRLTVL.

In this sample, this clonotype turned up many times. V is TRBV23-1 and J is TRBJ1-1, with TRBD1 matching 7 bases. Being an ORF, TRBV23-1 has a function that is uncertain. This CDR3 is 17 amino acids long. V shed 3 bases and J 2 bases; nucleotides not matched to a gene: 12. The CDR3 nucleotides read TGCGCCAGCAGTCAGGGTGTCCCCCAGGGGGTCAACACTGAAGCTTTCTTT. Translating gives CASSQGVPQGVNTEAFF.

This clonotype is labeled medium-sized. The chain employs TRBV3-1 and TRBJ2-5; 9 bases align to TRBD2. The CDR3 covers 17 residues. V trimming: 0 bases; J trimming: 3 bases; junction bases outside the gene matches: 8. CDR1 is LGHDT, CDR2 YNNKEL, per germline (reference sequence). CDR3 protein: CASSQDRDLAGKETQYF. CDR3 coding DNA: TGTGCCAGCAGCCAAGATCGGGACCTAGCGGGAAAAGAGACCCAGTACTTC.

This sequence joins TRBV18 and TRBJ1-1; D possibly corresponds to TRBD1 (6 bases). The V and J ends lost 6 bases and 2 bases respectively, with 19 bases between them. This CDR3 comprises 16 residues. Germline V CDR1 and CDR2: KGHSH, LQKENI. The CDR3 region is CASSGATGLGNTEAFF. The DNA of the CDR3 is TGTGCCAGCTCCGGGGCCACAGGGTTGGGTAACACTGAAGCTTTCTTT.

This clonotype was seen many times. The CDR3 nucleotides are TGTGCCAGCAGTGGCAGGGTAGGCGGCAATCAGCCCCAGCATTTT. Its protein product is CASSGRVGGNQPQHF. This chain uses TRBV6-1 with TRBJ1-5; TRBD1 is a possible D gene (5 bases). The germline gives CDR1 MNHNS, CDR2 SASEGT. V dropped 4 bases and J dropped 2 bases, with 12 bases sitting between them. The CDR3 has 15 amino acids.

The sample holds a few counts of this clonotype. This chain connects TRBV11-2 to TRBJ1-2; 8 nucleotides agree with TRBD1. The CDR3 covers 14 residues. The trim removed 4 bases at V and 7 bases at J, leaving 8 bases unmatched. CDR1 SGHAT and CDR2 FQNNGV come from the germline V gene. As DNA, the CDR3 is TGTGCCAGCAGCTCGCACCAGGGGGCAGCTGGCTACACCTTC. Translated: CASSSHQGAAGYTF. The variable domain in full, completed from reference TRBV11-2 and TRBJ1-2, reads EAGVAQSPRYKIIEKRQSVAFWCNPISGHATLYWYQQILGQGPKLLIQFQNNGVVDDSQLPKDRFSAERLKGVDSTLKIQPAKLEDSAVYLCASSSHQGAAGYTFGSGTRLTVV.

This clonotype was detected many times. For the CDR3, the DNA is TGTGCCAGCAGCCGGGGGGGTGTTCTGCCCCAGCATTTT. Translated: CASSRGGVLPQHF. The chain employs TRBV11-2 and TRBJ1-5, with a weak D call TRBD1 (5 bases). CDR1 SGHAT and CDR2 FQNNGV come from the germline V gene. The CDR3 extends over 13 amino acids. Trimming removed 5 bases from V and 9 bases from J, with 14 bases in between.

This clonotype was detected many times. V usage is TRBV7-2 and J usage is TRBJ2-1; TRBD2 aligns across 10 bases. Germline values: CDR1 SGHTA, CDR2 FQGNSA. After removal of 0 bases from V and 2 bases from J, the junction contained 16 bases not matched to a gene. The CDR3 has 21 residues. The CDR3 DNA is TGTGCCAGCAGCTTAGCCCTTCCGGGACTAGCGACTCCTGTTACCTACAATGAGCAGTTCTTC. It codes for CASSLALPGLATPVTYNEQFF.

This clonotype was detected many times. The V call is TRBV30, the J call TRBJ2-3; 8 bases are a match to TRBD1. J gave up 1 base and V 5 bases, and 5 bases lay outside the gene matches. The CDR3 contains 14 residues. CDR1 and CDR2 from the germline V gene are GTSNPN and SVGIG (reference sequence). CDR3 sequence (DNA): TGTGCCTGGTCCCCGGGACAGGGCACAGATACGCAGTATTTT. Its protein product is CAWSPGQGTDTQYF.

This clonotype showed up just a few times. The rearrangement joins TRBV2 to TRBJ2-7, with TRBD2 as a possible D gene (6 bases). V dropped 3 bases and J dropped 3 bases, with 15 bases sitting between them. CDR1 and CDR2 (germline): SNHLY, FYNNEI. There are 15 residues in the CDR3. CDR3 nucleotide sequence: TGTGCCAGCAGTGAGGTCTACGGGAGTCTCTACGAGCAGTACTTC. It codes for CASSEVYGSLYEQYF. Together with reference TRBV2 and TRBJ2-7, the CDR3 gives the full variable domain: EPEVTQTPSHQVTQMGQEVILRCVPISNHLYFYWYRQILGQKVEFLVSFYNNEISEKSEIFDDQFSVERPDGSNFTLKIRSTKLEDSAMYFCASSEVYGSLYEQYFGPGTRLTVT.